The entry below gives a single T cell receptor (beta chain) sequence along with its context. The antigen is not known. The sample comes from a study of response to subunit inactivated influenza vaccine. Study findings and constraints: The authors put forward the suggestion that each seasonal influenza vaccination may bring in only a limited number of new T cells.

TCRdb re-called the RT-PCR reads through MiXCR, storing one row per CDR3 protein. The sample contains about 830,000 distinct CDR3 sequences, approximately 17% of which appear only once. CDR3 length: 16 amino acids. After removal of 5 bases from V and 1 base from J, the junction contained 12 bases not matched to a gene. Germline CDR1 SGHRS, CDR2 YFSETQ. The chain uses TRBV5-1 and TRBJ2-7, with 7 bases that match TRBD1. This TCR was recovered from a man between 45 and 60 years old who received an inactivated influenza vaccine. The sample was PBMCs from blood, taken 5 days after vaccination. CDR3 DNA: TGCGCCAGCAGTTACCAATCCGGGACAGATTCCTACGAGCAGTACTTC. Its translation: CASSYQSGTDSYEQYF.